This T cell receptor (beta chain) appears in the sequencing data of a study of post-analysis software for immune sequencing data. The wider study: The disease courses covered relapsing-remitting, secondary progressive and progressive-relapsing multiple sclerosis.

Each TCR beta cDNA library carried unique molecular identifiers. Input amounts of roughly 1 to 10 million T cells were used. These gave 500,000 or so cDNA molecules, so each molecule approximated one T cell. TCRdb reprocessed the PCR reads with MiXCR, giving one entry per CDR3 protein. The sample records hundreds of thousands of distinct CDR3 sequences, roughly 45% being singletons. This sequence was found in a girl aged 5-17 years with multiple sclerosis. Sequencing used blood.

CDR3 nucleotide sequence: TGTGCCAGCAGCTTAACCGCTGACGCCAATGAGCAGTTCTTC. Translation gives CASSLTADANEQFF. The chain links TRBV5-6 to TRBJ2-1; D remains unclear. Germline CDR1 and CDR2: SGHDT and YYEEEE. V dropped 2 bases and J dropped 6 bases, with 12 bases sitting between them. This CDR3 region has 14 residues.